This TCR beta chain emerged from a study of T cells in Graves' hyperthyroidism and ophthalmopathy. Authors of the study amplified TCR beta CDR3 regions from RNA transcripts. TCR CDR3 regions were first amplified by RT-PCR with HTBI primers. TCRdb redid the calling of the multiplex PCR reads with MiXCR, one entry per CDR3 protein. The sample holds roughly 500,000 distinct CDR3 sequences; around 43% are singletons and the top ten take 44%. In its sample, this clonotype was seen many times. Trimming took 1 base from V and 7 from J, leaving 8 bases between them. CDR1 and CDR2 from the germline V gene are LNHNV and YYDKDF (reference sequence). The CDR3 is made up of 14 amino acids. Each diagnosis drew on symptoms, thyroxine, TRAb, thyroid ultrasound and orbital computed tomography findings.

The sequence was collected from an adult woman with Graves' disease, either hyperthyroidism or ophthalmopathy (not recorded which). The chain joins TRBV15 to TRBJ1-6; D call uncertain. Specimen: peripheral blood or thyroid tissue (not recorded which). The CDR3 region is CATSRGAENSPLHF. CDR3 DNA: TGTGCCACCAGCAGAGGGGCGGAAAATTCACCCCTCCACTTT.